The 26 T cell receptor beta chains below all came from one sample that was sequenced in a study of cytomegalovirus exposure and HLA in healthy donors. In the PCR, 60 Vbeta and 13 Jbeta primers were used. Repertoires were generated with immunoSEQ multiplex PCR, while TCRdb's copy carries only in-frame clones and drops some. The profile shows about 140,000 clones, 70% to 85% of them singletons. Sequenced sample: PBMCs. The receptors were gathered from a middle-aged woman in good health and CMV-seronegative.

A word on this clone: The same CDR3 can be traced to other DNA sequences in this sample. V usage is TRBV4-3 and J usage is TRBJ2-7; TRBD2 agrees at 15 bases. CDR1 is LGHNA, CDR2 YSLEER, per germline. The CDR3 runs 15 residues. With V trimmed by 3 bases and J by 3 bases, 0 bases remained unmatched. This CDR3 is CASSQGLAGGYEQYF. The DNA for the CDR3 is TGCGCCAGCAGCCAGGGACTAGCGGGAGGCTACGAGCAGTACTTC.

This sequence joins TRBV19 and TRBJ1-2; 9 bases line up with TRBD1. Germline V CDR1 and CDR2: LNHDA, SQIVND (reference sequence). This CDR3 spans 16 amino acids. Germline trimming cut 2 bases from V and 8 bases from J; bases unmatched to any gene: 12. CDR3 nucleotides: TGTGCCAGTAGTATATTACAGGGGGCGCTTTCTGGAGGCTACACCTTC. This gives the protein CASSILQGALSGGYTF.

Only a few counts were recorded for this clone. The V and J genes are TRBV2 and TRBJ2-2, with D possibly matching TRBD2 (6 bases). Germline-derived CDR1 and CDR2 are SNHLY and FYNNEI. The CDR3 contains 15 residues. Trimming removed 8 bases from V and 3 bases from J, with 16 bases in between. CDR3 sequence (DNA): TGTGCCAGCCTACGTGGGAGGCCATACACCGGGGAGCTGTTTTTT. Amino acid sequence: CASLRGRPYTGELFF.

The CDR3 DNA reads TGTGCCAGCTTCGGGACAGGGGGCTACGAGCAGTACTTC. It specifies CASFGTGGYEQYF. The rearrangement links TRBV28 to TRBJ2-7; 11 positions agree with TRBD1. The CDR3 runs to 13 residues. From germline, CDR1 is MDHEN and CDR2 SYDVKM. The J segment lost 3 bases and the V segment lost 8 bases, leaving 3 bases of the junction unmatched.

The chain employs TRBV7-9 and TRBJ2-7; 12 bases agree with TRBD2. The V segment lost 4 bases and the J segment 4 bases; nucleotides outside the gene matches: 5. Germline CDR1 reads SEHNR; CDR2 reads FQNEAQ (reference sequence). The length of the CDR3 is 15 residues. CDR3 amino acids: CASSYRTSGTYEQYF. The CDR3, as DNA: TGTGCCAGCAGCTACCGGACTAGCGGGACGTACGAGCAGTACTTC.

This clone was recorded only once. CDR3 sequence: CASSLDLEGRQPQHF. The CDR3 DNA reads as TGTGCCAGCAGCTTAGATCTCGAGGGTCGACAGCCCCAGCATTTT. The chain uses TRBV7-9 and TRBJ1-5; D ambiguous. V was pared by 1 base and J by 7 bases, with 14 bases between. This CDR3 is built from 15 residues. The V gene's germline CDR1 is SEHNR and CDR2 FQNEAQ (reference sequence). The full variable domain, its missing parts supplied by reference TRBV7-9 and TRBJ1-5, is DTGVSQNPRHKITKRGQNVTFRCDPISEHNRLYWYRQTLGQGPEFLTYFQNEAQLEKSRLLSDRFSAERPKGSFSTLEIQRTEQGDSAMYLCASSLDLEGRQPQHFGDGTRLSIL.

The J gene is TRBJ1-2, the V gene TRBV19; TRBD1 agrees at 7 bases. Germline V gives CDR1 LNHDA, CDR2 SQIVND (reference sequence). V shed 10 bases and J 5 bases; nucleotides not matched to a gene: 4. CDR3 size: 11 residues. The CDR3 DNA is TGTGCCACCTCAGGGGGATATGGCTACACCTTC. Encoded protein: CATSGGYGYTF.

The V call is TRBV5-1, the J call TRBJ2-3, with 8 bases aligning to TRBD1. The J segment lost 3 bases and the V segment lost 4 bases, leaving 7 bases of the junction unmatched. This CDR3 is 15 amino acids long. Germline V gives CDR1 SGHRS, CDR2 YFSETQ. The CDR3 bases are TGCGCCAGCAGCCGGACAGGGTTCACAACAGATACGCAGTATTTT. Its translation is CASSRTGFTTDTQYF.

The sample holds one count of this clone. The chain recombines TRBV15 with TRBJ2-5; a possible D gene is TRBD2 (5 bases). This CDR3 has 15 residues. V was clipped by 1 base and J by 2 bases, with 11 bases between them. Germline V gene lookup returns CDR1 LNHNV and CDR2 YYDKDF (reference sequence). CDR3 nucleotides: TGTGCCACCAGCAGAGGCATCTCGGGACAAGAGACCCAGTACTTC. This codes for CATSRGISGQETQYF.

This clone was counted a few times. This chain connects TRBV6-1 to TRBJ1-1, with D maybe TRBD1 (6 bases). Germline CDR1 is MNHNS and CDR2 is SASEGT. With 5 bases removed from V and 4 bases from J, the gap between germline ends came to 17 bases. The CDR3 spans 15 residues. This CDR3 reads CASSSLGGARTEAFF. In DNA, the CDR3 is TGTGCCAGCAGTTCCCTTGGGGGGGCGCGCACTGAAGCTTTCTTT.

The chain joins TRBV5-1 to TRBJ2-1, with D unresolved. The germline CDR1 and CDR2 sequences are SGHRS and YFSETQ. With 5 bases removed from V and 1 base from J, the gap between germline ends came to 7 bases. CDR3 length: 13 residues. CDR3 in amino acids: CASSLESYNEQFF. The CDR3 DNA reads TGCGCCAGCAGTTTAGAGTCCTACAATGAGCAGTTCTTC. Looking up the rest from reference TRBV5-1 and TRBJ2-1 gives the full variable domain: KAGVTQTPRYLIKTRGQQVTLSCSPISGHRSVSWYQQTPGQGLQFLFEYFSETQRNKGNFPGRFSGRQFSNSRSEMNVSTLELGDSALYLCASSLESYNEQFFGPGTRLTVL.

As to this clone: An end of the junction does not agree with germline; a read error may underlie this. The chain has TRBV7-9 and TRBJ2-3, with D possibly TRBD2 on 6 matching bases. The CDR3 consists of 17 residues. Germline V gene lookup returns CDR1 SEHNR and CDR2 FQNEAQ (reference sequence). For the CDR3, the DNA is TGTTCCAGCAGCCCGCTCTATACGGGAGAGAGCACAGATACGCAGTATTTT. Its protein product is CSSSPLYTGESTDTQYF.

J is TRBJ2-5 and V is TRBV27; TRBD1 might be the D (6 bases). The V gene's germline CDR1 is MNHEY and CDR2 SMNVEV (reference sequence). The CDR3 has 13 amino acids. V was pared by 3 bases and J by 3 bases, with 8 bases between. CDR3 sequence (DNA): TGTGCCAGCAGTTTCGGACAGAAAGAGACCCAGTACTTC. Translating gives CASSFGQKETQYF.

About this clone: Other nucleotide sequences from this sample produce the same CDR3. V and J are TRBV4-2 and TRBJ2-2; D might be TRBD2 (6 bases). CDR1 and CDR2 (germline): LGHNA, YNFKEQ. CDR3 length: 14 residues. Here the CDR3 DNA reads TGTGCTACCGGACCGGGAGAGCGCACCGGGGAGCTGTTTTTT. Translated: CATGPGERTGELFF.

CDR3: CASTFSRGVGEEQYF. Here the CDR3 DNA reads TGTGCCAGCACATTCTCCCGGGGAGTGGGTGAAGAGCAGTACTTC. V is TRBV2 and J is TRBJ2-7; D might be TRBD2 (5 bases). CDR3 length equals 15 residues. Trimming took off 7 bases at V and 7 bases at J, with 23 bases between the two ends. Germline V gene lookup returns CDR1 SNHLY and CDR2 FYNNEI.

The CDR3 loop is CASSTTGQNYEQYF. The CDR3 DNA reads as TGCGCCAGCAGCACGACGGGACAGAACTACGAGCAGTACTTC. The rearrangement uses TRBV5-1 and TRBJ2-7; 7 positions agree with TRBD1. Germline V CDR1 and CDR2: SGHRS, YFSETQ. J was trimmed by 3 bases and V by 4 bases; bases with no gene match: 7. The CDR3 is 14 amino acids.

This clone was recorded once. In the same sample, other DNA sequences code for this CDR3. The V call is TRBV28, the J call TRBJ2-3, with D tentatively TRBD1 (6 bases). V was clipped by 6 bases and J by 0 bases, with 10 bases between them. The germline CDR1 and CDR2 sequences are MDHEN and SYDVKM. This CDR3 contains 14 residues. The CDR3 spells CASSPTGSTDTQYF. CDR3 bases: TGTGCCAGCAGCCCGACAGGAAGCACAGATACGCAGTATTTT.

The J gene is TRBJ1-2, the V gene TRBV7-9; no firm D call. The CDR3 extends over 16 amino acids. Germline V gene data show CDR1 as SEHNR and CDR2 as FQNEAQ (reference sequence). Trimming took 2 bases from V and 0 from J, leaving 13 bases between them. The CDR3 region is CASSLSLMYPNYGYTF. DNA for the CDR3: TGTGCCAGCAGCTTAAGTCTAATGTATCCTAACTATGGCTACACCTTC. Variable domain in full (rest from reference TRBV7-9 and TRBJ1-2): DTGVSQNPRHKITKRGQNVTFRCDPISEHNRLYWYRQTLGQGPEFLTYFQNEAQLEKSRLLSDRFSAERPKGSFSTLEIQRTEQGDSAMYLCASSLSLMYPNYGYTFGSGTRLTVV.

The rearrangement joins TRBV9 to TRBJ2-5, with D tentatively TRBD1 (6 bases). Germline CDR1 reads SGDLS; CDR2 reads YYNGEE. CDR3 length equals 14 residues. Deletions cut 4 bases from V and 3 bases from J, with 13 bases between. In DNA form, the CDR3 reads TGTGCCAGCAGCCCCGGACAGCTTAAAGAGACCCAGTACTTC. It is translated as CASSPGQLKETQYF.

The V gene is TRBV9, the J gene TRBJ2-1, with 8 bases fitting TRBD2. This CDR3 contains 15 residues. From germline, CDR1 is SGDLS and CDR2 YYNGEE. V shed 4 bases, J shed 3 bases, and the junction held 6 bases outside the gene matches. CDR3 nucleotide sequence: TGTGCCAGCAGCCAAACTAGCGGAATCTACAATGAGCAGTTCTTC. This sequence encodes CASSQTSGIYNEQFF.

V and J are TRBV30 and TRBJ1-1, with D possibly matching TRBD1 (6 bases). The CDR3 has 13 residues. From germline, CDR1 is GTSNPN and CDR2 SVGIG (reference sequence). V lost 0 bases to trimming and J lost 13 bases, with 18 bases between them. The DNA for the CDR3 is TGTGCCTGGAGTGTACGGGGGGACACCGGGGTTTTCTTT. It specifies CAWSVRGDTGVFF.

The chain employs TRBV19 and TRBJ1-2; 7 bases match TRBD1. Looked up from germline, CDR1 is LNHDA and CDR2 is SQIVND (reference sequence). The ends lost 5 bases at V and 7 bases at J; junction bases unmatched: 19. CDR3 length: 17 amino acids. The CDR3 nucleotides are TGTGCCAGTAGTCTCCGGACAGGTTTTATAAGGGTTGGTGGCTACACCTTC. This translates into CASSLRTGFIRVGGYTF.

A few counts support this clone. The chain recombines TRBV28 with TRBJ1-2, with a tentative D call TRBD1 (5 bases). CDR1 is MDHEN and CDR2 is SYDVKM in the germline V gene. V was shortened by 3 bases and J by 6 bases, with 23 bases between the two germline ends. There are 17 residues in the CDR3. Here the CDR3 reads CASSFFDSLGRINGYTF. CDR3 nucleotides: TGTGCCAGCAGTTTCTTTGACAGCTTAGGCCGAATCAATGGCTACACCTTC.

This chain connects TRBV4-2 to TRBJ2-5, with 9 nucleotides matching TRBD1. V trimming: 2 bases; J trimming: 5 bases; junction bases outside the gene matches: 6. Germline V gene lookup returns CDR1 LGHNA and CDR2 YNFKEQ. The CDR3 sequence is 15 residues long. CDR3 in amino acids: CASSQQGQGGETQYF. In DNA form, the CDR3 reads TGTGCCAGCAGCCAACAGGGACAGGGCGGGGAGACCCAGTACTTC.

The J gene is TRBJ2-5, the V gene TRBV15, with a weak D call TRBD2 (6 bases). This CDR3 contains 17 residues. Germline CDR1 is LNHNV and CDR2 is YYDKDF (reference sequence). Trimming stripped 1 base from V and 0 bases from J, with 15 bases between. Here the CDR3 reads CATSRGAGNRYQETQYF. As DNA, the CDR3 is TGTGCCACCAGCAGAGGTGCGGGGAACAGGTACCAAGAGACCCAGTACTTC.

About this clone itself: The same CDR3 is also encoded by other DNA sequences in this sample. The rearrangement joins TRBV5-1 to TRBJ1-1; D is perhaps TRBD1 (5 bases). The CDR3 has 14 residues. V gave up 2 bases and J gave up 3 bases, with 11 bases separating them. Germline CDR1 and CDR2: SGHRS and YFSETQ. Here the CDR3 reads CASSFQGVDTEAFF. CDR3 coding DNA: TGCGCCAGCAGCTTCCAGGGTGTTGACACTGAAGCTTTCTTT.